What follows describes a single TCR beta chain. The DNA is omitted, as the CDR3 cannot be located on it reliably, and the CDR3 follows TCRdb's listing. The source of the sample is a study of T-cell memory formation after mild COVID-19. Study-wide background: TCR clusters were largely donor specific.

The CDR3 spans 19 residues, counting both ends. CDR1 is SGHTA and CDR2 is FQGTGA in the germline V gene. TCRdb processed the 5' RACE reads anew with MiXCR; each CDR3 protein has one entry. The sample lists almost 550,000 distinct CDR3 sequences, roughly 22% occurring once. The clonotype originates from an adult woman who had mild COVID-19 (a few samples of this study predate the infection). Cell type and time point are not known. The V gene is TRBV7-3, the J gene TRBJ2-2; TRBD2, the D gene given by the table, was not confirmed from the DNA. The sample taken for sequencing was PBMCs or a T cell subset sorted from them (not recorded which). CDR3 protein: CASSLLATSGPRLSGSCFF.